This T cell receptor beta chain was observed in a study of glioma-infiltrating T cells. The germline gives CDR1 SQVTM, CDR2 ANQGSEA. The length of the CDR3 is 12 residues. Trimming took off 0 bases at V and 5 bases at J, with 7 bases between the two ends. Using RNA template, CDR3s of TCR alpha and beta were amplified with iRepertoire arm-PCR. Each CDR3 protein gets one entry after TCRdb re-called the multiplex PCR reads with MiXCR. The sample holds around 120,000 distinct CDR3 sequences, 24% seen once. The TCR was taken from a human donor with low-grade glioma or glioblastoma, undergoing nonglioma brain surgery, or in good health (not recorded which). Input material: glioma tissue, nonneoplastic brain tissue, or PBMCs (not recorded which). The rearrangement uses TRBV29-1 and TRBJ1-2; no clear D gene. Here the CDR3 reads CSVEDAGYGYTF. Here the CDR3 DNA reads TGCAGCGTTGAAGATGCGGGGTATGGCTACACCTTC.